This T cell receptor (beta chain) emerged from a study of blood T cells in healthy people across ages. The wider study: Template switching caught about one barcoded beta molecule for each two T cells.

The authors ran a second PCR of about 6 to 12 cycles using a sample-barcoded 5' primer and a J-beta primer mix. From the 5' RACE reads, TCRdb called clonotypes with MiXCR, one entry per CDR3 protein. The sample shows 1.5 million to 2 million distinct CDR3 sequences, 49% of them seen only once. The CDR3 is made up of 13 amino acids. CDR1 is MNHNS, CDR2 SASEGT, per germline. V lost 3 bases to trimming and J lost 4 bases, with 9 bases between them. V is TRBV6-1 and J is TRBJ1-2; D is uncertain. The sample comprised blood. The TCR comes from a woman aged 40 to 50 in good health. Here the CDR3 DNA reads TGTGCCAGCAGTGAGGTCGCGATCTATGGCTACACCTTC. Protein sequence: CASSEVAIYGYTF.